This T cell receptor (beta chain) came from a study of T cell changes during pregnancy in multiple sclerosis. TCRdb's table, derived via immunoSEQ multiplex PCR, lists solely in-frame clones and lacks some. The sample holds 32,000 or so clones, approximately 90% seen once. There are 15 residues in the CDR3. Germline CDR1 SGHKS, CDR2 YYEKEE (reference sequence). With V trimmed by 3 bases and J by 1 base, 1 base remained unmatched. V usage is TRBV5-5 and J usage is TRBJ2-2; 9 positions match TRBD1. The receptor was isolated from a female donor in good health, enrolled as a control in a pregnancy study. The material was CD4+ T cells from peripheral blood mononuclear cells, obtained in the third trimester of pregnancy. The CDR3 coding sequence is TGTGCCAGCAGCTCGGGACAGGGGAACACCGGGGAGCTGTTTTTT. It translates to CASSSGQGNTGELFF.